This T cell receptor beta chain was profiled in a study of T cells in localized non-small cell lung cancer. Study-wide findings and caveats: T cell clonality was highest in uninvolved adjacent lung, above tumor. Longer overall survival was linked to higher blood T cell density.

Assay used: immunoSEQ multiplex PCR; TCRdb lists only in-frame clones, some missing. The sample contains about 25,000 clones, approximately 86% of which appear only once. Comment on this clone: No antigen is known for it.

Between the trimmed V and J ends, which lost 3 bases and 7 bases, there was a span of 9 bases. The CDR3 extends over 11 amino acids. The germline gives CDR1 GTSNPN, CDR2 SVGIG (reference sequence). The clonotype originates from an older female donor with stage I lung adenocarcinoma. The source was peripheral blood, collected before any cancer treatment. The chain joins TRBV30 to TRBJ1-1, with no clear D. As DNA, the CDR3 is TGTGCCTGGAGAGAGGTTGTTGAAGCTTTCTTT. Protein product: CAWREVVEAFF.